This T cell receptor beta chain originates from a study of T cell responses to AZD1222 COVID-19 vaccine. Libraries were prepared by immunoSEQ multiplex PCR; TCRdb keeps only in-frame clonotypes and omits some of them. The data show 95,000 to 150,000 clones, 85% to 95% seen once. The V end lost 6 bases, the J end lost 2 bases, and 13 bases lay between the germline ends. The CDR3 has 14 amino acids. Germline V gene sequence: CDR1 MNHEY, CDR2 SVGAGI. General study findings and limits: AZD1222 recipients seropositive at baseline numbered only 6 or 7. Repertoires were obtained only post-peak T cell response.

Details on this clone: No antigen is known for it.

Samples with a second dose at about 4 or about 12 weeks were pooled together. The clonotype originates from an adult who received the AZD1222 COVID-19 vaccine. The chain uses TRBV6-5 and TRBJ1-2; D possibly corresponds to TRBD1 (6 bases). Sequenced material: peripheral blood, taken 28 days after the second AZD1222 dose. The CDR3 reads CASSPRGGNYGYTF. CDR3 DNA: TGTGCCAGCAGCCCCCGAGGGGGAAACTATGGCTACACCTTC.